Following are 24 T cell receptor beta chains from one sample sequenced in a study of blood T cells in healthy people across ages. PCR was performed a second time for roughly 7 to 12 cycles using a sample-barcoded 5' primer and a J-beta primer mix. In TCRdb, the 5' RACE reads were re-called with MiXCR into one record per CDR3 protein. The sample lists about 1 million distinct CDR3 sequences, less than 25% occurring once. This same sample was also taken into another study, of T cells of mothers and their children.

The specimen sequenced was blood. Receptor source: a girl aged 2-10 years in good health.

This clonotype was observed a handful of times. This chain links TRBV7-2 with TRBJ2-5, with TRBD1 matching over 7 bases. The germline V gene encodes CDR1 SGHTA and CDR2 FQGNSA. The CDR3 length is 15 residues. The junction had 8 bases not matched to a gene; V was cut back by 6 bases and J by 1 base. The CDR3 sequence: CASSPGTDFQETQYF. The CDR3 coding sequence is TGTGCCAGCAGTCCCGGGACAGATTTCCAAGAGACCCAGTACTTC.

This chain uses TRBV12-3 or TRBV12-4 with TRBJ2-7, with D perhaps being TRBD1 or TRBD2 (5 bases each). V was cut by 5 bases and J by 0 bases, with 17 bases left in between. The CDR3 is made up of 16 amino acids. The CDR3 here is CASSGAGAISSYEQYF. The CDR3 bases are TGTGCCAGCAGTGGGGCCGGGGCCATAAGCTCCTACGAGCAGTACTTC.

V usage is TRBV7-6 and J usage is TRBJ2-3, with 7 positions matching TRBD2. The germline CDR1 and CDR2 sequences are SGHVS and FNYEAQ. J lost 2 bases, V lost 2 bases, and 7 bases had no gene match. CDR3 size: 16 residues. Here the CDR3 reads CASSLSVAGITDTQYF. CDR3 bases: TGTGCCAGCAGCTTAAGCGTAGCGGGTATCACAGATACGCAGTATTTT.

There are a few counts of this clonotype. CDR3 nucleotides: TGCAGCGTTGAGATATTTAGGCTAGTCGAAGAGACCCAGTACTTC. Translating gives CSVEIFRLVEETQYF. The rearrangement joins TRBV29-1 to TRBJ2-5; D is ambiguous. The CDR3 contains 15 residues. Germline V lookup: CDR1 SQVTM, CDR2 ANQGSEA. Between the trimmed V and J ends, which lost 3 bases and 3 bases, there was a span of 17 bases.

V usage is TRBV28 and J usage is TRBJ2-3; tentatively, D is TRBD1 (5 bases). The germline V gene has CDR1 MDHEN and CDR2 SYDVKM. CDR3 length equals 17 residues. V lost 8 bases to trimming and J lost 2 bases, with 23 bases between them. CDR3 in amino acids: CASGAASQERFTDTQYF. CDR3 coding DNA: TGTGCCAGCGGTGCGGCCTCACAGGAGAGGTTCACAGATACGCAGTATTTT.

This clonotype was picked up a small number of times. V and J are TRBV6-5 and TRBJ2-1, with TRBD2 matching over 9 bases. J was trimmed by 5 bases and V by 2 bases; bases with no gene match: 7. The CDR3 has 16 residues. Germline V gives CDR1 MNHEY, CDR2 SVGAGI. The CDR3 DNA reads TGTGCCAGCAGTTACCTGCTAGCGGGATTGCACAATGAGCAGTTCTTC. Residues: CASSYLLAGLHNEQFF.

This clonotype was counted a few times. The V and J genes are TRBV28 and TRBJ1-1, with D uncertain. The length of the CDR3 is 14 residues. V was shortened by 8 bases and J by 1 base, with 14 bases between the two germline ends. Germline CDR1 reads MDHEN; CDR2 reads SYDVKM. CDR3 sequence: CASLRLAENTEAFF. The CDR3 DNA sequence: TGTGCCAGCTTACGTCTCGCGGAGAACACTGAAGCTTTCTTT.

This clonotype was seen only a few times. The V and J genes are TRBV4-1 and TRBJ2-1, with 11 positions matching TRBD2. Trimming cost V 6 bases and J 2 bases; bases outside gene matches: 6. The length of the CDR3 is 16 residues. In germline, CDR1 is MGHRA, CDR2 YSYEKL. Here the CDR3 DNA reads TGCGCCAGCAGGGAACTAGCGGGAGACACCTACAATGAGCAGTTCTTC. Translated, it gives CASRELAGDTYNEQFF.

V is TRBV4-1 and J is TRBJ2-3; TRBD1 matches 7 bases. The CDR3 loop spans 14 amino acids. Germline V gives CDR1 MGHRA, CDR2 YSYEKL. The junction had 8 bases not matched to a gene; V was cut back by 4 bases and J by 7 bases. CDR3 protein: CASSLGTASNTQYF. In DNA form, the CDR3 reads TGCGCCAGCAGCCTAGGGACAGCCTCTAATACGCAGTATTTT.

The V and J genes are TRBV7-9 and TRBJ2-5, with D possibly matching TRBD1 (6 bases). Judging by the DNA end, TRBJ2-1 fits better; the J call may be wrong. The CDR3 is 16 amino acids. Per germline, CDR1 SEHNR and CDR2 FQNEAQ (reference sequence). For the CDR3, the DNA is TGTGCCAGCAGCCCCGTGGTGGGGACACCTAACAATGAGCAGTTCTTC. Amino acid sequence: CASSPVVGTPNNEQFF.

The gene calls are TRBV5-1 and TRBJ1-1, with D maybe TRBD1 (5 bases). The length of the CDR3 is 14 residues. The germline V gene encodes CDR1 SGHRS and CDR2 YFSETQ. Trimming cost V 4 bases and J 3 bases, with 13 bases left between them. The CDR3 sequence: CASSELGGDTEAFF. The DNA of the CDR3 is TGCGCCAGCAGCGAGCTCGGGGGGGACACTGAAGCTTTCTTT.

V usage is TRBV2 and J usage is TRBJ1-2, with D unclear. The length of the CDR3 is 14 residues. Germline V gives CDR1 SNHLY, CDR2 FYNNEI. V was cut by 7 bases and J by 12 bases, with 24 bases left in between. The chain's CDR3 is CASKTSTVTGGHTF. The CDR3 DNA sequence: TGTGCCAGCAAAACTTCAACAGTGACTGGAGGCCACACCTTC.

The sample holds many counts of this clonotype. This rearrangement joins TRBV4-2 to TRBJ2-4, with TRBD2 as a possible D gene (6 bases). Germline V gene sequence: CDR1 LGHNA, CDR2 YNFKEQ. Deletions cut 0 bases from V and 1 base from J, with 10 bases between. CDR3 length: 16 amino acids. The CDR3 spells CASSQDGAGAKNIQYF. In nucleotides, the CDR3 is TGTGCCAGCAGCCAAGATGGGGCGGGGGCCAAAAACATTCAGTACTTC.

The V call is TRBV20-1, the J call TRBJ2-7, with 14 bases lining up with TRBD2. The CDR3 loop spans 19 amino acids. Germline CDR1 DFQATT, CDR2 SNEGSKA (reference sequence). The V gene end was trimmed by 1 base and the J gene end by 3 bases; junction bases not matched to a gene: 14. CDR3 sequence reads: CSARVLREYGTSGSYEQYF. The CDR3 coding sequence is TGCAGTGCTAGAGTGTTGCGAGAGTATGGGACTAGCGGGAGCTACGAGCAGTACTTC.

Details on this clonotype: Sequence at one end of the junction differs from germline and may be a read error. The V and J genes are TRBV13 and TRBJ2-1, with a weak D call TRBD1 (5 bases). Matching the DNA end better, TRBJ2-7 makes the J call doubtful. The CDR3 has 12 amino acids. Germline CDR1 reads PRHDT; CDR2 reads FYEKMQ (reference sequence). Written as DNA, the CDR3 is TGTGCCGGCAGCCCCGACAGCTCCGAGCAGTACTTC. This translates into CAGSPDSSEQYF.

This clonotype was found a few times. V usage is TRBV6-2 or TRBV6-3 and J usage is TRBJ1-5, with 8 bases that match TRBD1. CDR1 is MNHEY and CDR2 is SVGEGT in the germline V gene. V lost 7 bases and J lost 5; bases outside the gene matches: 10. The CDR3 is made up of 15 amino acids. The chain's CDR3 is CASTLTGEMDQPQHF. CDR3 nucleotides: TGTGCCAGCACCTTGACAGGGGAAATGGATCAGCCCCAGCATTTT.

This clonotype came up a few times. V is TRBV6-6 and J is TRBJ2-5; D may be TRBD1 or TRBD2 (5 bases each). The J call is uncertain, as TRBJ2-1 better fits the DNA end. Per germline, CDR1 MNHNY and CDR2 SVGAGI (reference sequence). This CDR3 region has 14 residues. The CDR3 here is CATGRDPGFDEQFF. For the CDR3, the DNA is TGTGCCACCGGCCGGGACCCCGGCTTCGATGAGCAGTTCTTC.

A few counts support this clonotype. V and J are TRBV20-1 and TRBJ2-3; a weak D match, TRBD1 (6 bases). Deletions cut 5 bases from V and 0 bases from J, with 18 bases between. The CDR3 is made up of 16 amino acids. CDR1 is DFQATT, CDR2 SNEGSKA, per germline (reference sequence). CDR3: CSAGLLGAFSTDTQYF. For the CDR3, the DNA is TGCAGTGCTGGTTTGTTGGGGGCATTTAGCACAGATACGCAGTATTTT.

This clonotype was counted many times. This sequence joins TRBV2 and TRBJ2-3, with 9 bases fitting TRBD2. In germline, CDR1 is SNHLY, CDR2 FYNNEI. CDR3 length: 19 residues. V trimming: 7 bases; J trimming: 1 base; junction bases outside the gene matches: 18. For the CDR3, the DNA is TGTGCCAGCACTTCCTTCCCCGCCCTTAGCGGGAGCGGCACAGATACGCAGTATTTT. It translates to CASTSFPALSGSGTDTQYF.

V and J are TRBV20-1 and TRBJ2-1, with D perhaps matching TRBD2 (5 bases). From germline, CDR1 is DFQATT and CDR2 SNEGSKA (reference sequence). There are 15 residues in the CDR3. The V end was cut by 0 bases, the J end by 7 bases, with 16 bases between. The CDR3: CSARDPSPVGNEQFF. The DNA of the CDR3 is TGCAGTGCTAGAGATCCTAGCCCTGTGGGGAATGAGCAGTTCTTC.

This clonotype was seen a handful of times. The genes are TRBV7-3 and TRBJ2-1; perhaps D is TRBD1 or TRBD2 (6 bases each). V dropped 4 bases and J dropped 4 bases, with 26 bases sitting between them. The CDR3 sequence is 19 residues long. CDR1 is SGHTA, CDR2 FQGTGA, per germline. For the CDR3, the DNA is TGTGCCAGCAGCTCCTTAATCCCGACGGGGGCTCGAGGATACAATGAGCAGTTCTTC. Protein: CASSSLIPTGARGYNEQFF.

The rearrangement links TRBV20-1 to TRBJ2-7; D possibly corresponds to TRBD1 (6 bases). This CDR3 region has 14 residues. Germline V gene lookup returns CDR1 DFQATT and CDR2 SNEGSKA (reference sequence). The V end was cut by 5 bases, the J end by 5 bases, with 19 bases between. The CDR3 region is CSAPSGTKFHEQYF. CDR3 DNA: TGCAGTGCTCCGTCCGGGACAAAATTCCACGAGCAGTACTTC.

V usage is TRBV9 and J usage is TRBJ1-6; D is undetermined. The CDR3 covers 14 residues. Germline V gene sequence: CDR1 SGDLS, CDR2 YYNGEE. V was trimmed by 6 bases and J by 7 bases, leaving 14 bases between them. CDR3 bases: TGTGCCAGCACGGAGGGAATAGGAAATTCACCCCTCCACTTT. Translation: CASTEGIGNSPLHF.

This clonotype turned up a few times. A much larger clone differs from this one at a single base, so this may be a read error. The chain has TRBV7-2 and TRBJ2-7, with D uncertain. Germline V gene data show CDR1 as SGHTA and CDR2 as FQGNSA. There are 12 residues in the CDR3. The V end lost 2 bases, the J end lost 3 bases, and 5 bases lay between the germline ends. The CDR3 nucleotides are TGTGCCAGCAGCTTAATCCTCTACGAGCAGTACTTC. Translating it yields CASSLILYEQYF.